These 10 T cell receptor beta chains came from one sample sequenced in a study of CD8+CD57+ T cells in acquired aplastic anemia. The template used for profiling TCR beta VDJ and CDR3 was genomic DNA. MiXCR was run by TCRdb on the reads, yielding one entry per CDR3 protein. The table has about 180,000 distinct CDR3 sequences, approximately 45% seen once; the top ten hold 2.5% to 3.5%. The specimen sequenced was sorted CD4+, CD8+, or CD8+CD57+ T cells (not recorded which) from PBMCs. The receptors shown here come from a human donor in good health.

V and J are TRBV28 and TRBJ2-3; TRBD2 matches at 8 bases. CDR3 size: 16 residues. Germline CDR1 and CDR2: MDHEN and SYDVKM. V gave up 3 bases and J gave up 2 bases; unmatched junction bases: 7. The CDR3 spells CASSLRLAGPTDTQYF. CDR3 nucleotide sequence: TGTGCCAGCAGTTTGAGGCTAGCGGGTCCCACAGATACGCAGTATTTT.

J is TRBJ1-2 and V is TRBV12-5; no clear D. Germline V CDR1 and CDR2: LGHNT, FRNRAP. This CDR3 has 12 residues. V was trimmed by 1 base and J by 8 bases, leaving 8 bases between them. CDR3 sequence (DNA): TGTGCTAGTGGTTTGGGAACCTACGGCTACACCTTC. Its protein is CASGLGTYGYTF.

On this clonotype itself: A much more abundant neighbour one base away suggests this may be a read error. The chain is built from TRBV5-8 and TRBJ1-4; D gene unclear. The germline CDR1 and CDR2 sequences are SGHTS and YDEGEE. The CDR3 contains 13 residues. CDR3 in amino acids: CASGLGILAGPVF. DNA of the CDR3: TGTGCCAGCGGCTTGGGAATCCTTGCAGGACCGGTTTTT.

This clonotype was recorded at least ten times. The chain uses TRBV7-2 and TRBJ2-1, with 7 bases lining up with TRBD2. This CDR3 spans 16 amino acids. Germline CDR1 SGHTA, CDR2 FQGNSA. The V and J ends lost 2 bases and 3 bases, in that order; junction bases with no gene match: 7. CDR3 amino acids: CASSLYSGIIYNEQFF. The CDR3 coding sequence is TGTGCCAGCAGCTTATACAGCGGGATTATCTACAATGAGCAGTTCTTC.

This clonotype was recorded many times. V and J are TRBV5-1 and TRBJ2-6; D unresolved. Looked up from germline, CDR1 is SGHRS and CDR2 is YFSETQ. The CDR3 spans 15 residues. The ends were cut back, 0 bases at V and 3 bases at J, with 7 bases in the middle. For the CDR3, the DNA is TGCGCCAGCAGCTTGGAAGGGTATGGGGCCAACGTCCTGACTTTC. It translates to CASSLEGYGANVLTF.

The gene calls are TRBV7-2 and TRBJ2-1; no clear D. Trimming cost V 1 base and J 7 bases, with 8 bases left between them. Looked up from germline, CDR1 is SGHTA and CDR2 is FQGNSA. The CDR3 is 13 residues long. The CDR3 here is CASSLGRLNEQFF. The CDR3 DNA follows: TGTGCCAGCAGCTTAGGGAGATTGAATGAGCAGTTCTTC.

This clonotype came up many times. V usage is TRBV5-4 and J usage is TRBJ2-2; TRBD2 agrees at 8 bases. Trimming took 4 bases from V and 6 from J; bases not matched to a gene: 5. CDR1 and CDR2 from the germline V gene are SGHNT and YYREEE (reference sequence). This CDR3 spans 14 amino acids. The CDR3 is CASSLGTRAGELFF. The CDR3, as DNA: TGTGCCAGCAGCCTAGGGACTAGAGCCGGGGAGCTGTTTTTT.

This clonotype was counted only a few times. V is TRBV30 and J is TRBJ1-2, with unresolved D. CDR1 and CDR2 (germline): GTSNPN, SVGIG (reference sequence). The CDR3 sequence is 12 residues long. Trimming shortened V by 3 bases and J by 2 bases, and 7 bases separated the two germline ends. CDR3 in amino acids: CAWRWRNYGYTF. The DNA of the CDR3 is TGTGCCTGGAGGTGGAGAAACTATGGCTACACCTTC. The full variable domain, with the rest looked up from reference TRBV30 and TRBJ1-2, is SQTIHQWPATLVQPVGSPLSLECTVEGTSNPNLYWYRQAAGRGLQLLFYSVGIGQISSEVPQNLSASRPQDRQFILSSKKLLLSDSGFYLCAWRWRNYGYTFGSGTRLTVV.

The genes are TRBV7-9 and TRBJ2-5; 7 bases fit TRBD2. After removal of 1 base from V and 5 bases from J, the junction contained 10 bases not matched to a gene. Germline lookup yields CDR1 SEHNR and CDR2 FQNEAQ (reference sequence). The CDR3 is 16 residues long. CDR3 in DNA: TGTGCCAGCAGCTTAGGCGCAGCGGGGAAAGGGGAGACCCAGTACTTC. It is translated as CASSLGAAGKGETQYF.

This clonotype has ten or more counts. The rearrangement uses TRBV25-1 and TRBJ2-7; 7 bases agree with TRBD2. Germline values: CDR1 MGHDK, CDR2 SYGVNS. The CDR3 consists of 13 residues. V gave up 2 bases and J gave up 10 bases; unmatched junction bases: 8. The CDR3 DNA reads TGTGCCAGCAGTGAAGCGGGGGTCCAGAAACAGTACTTC. Translating gives CASSEAGVQKQYF.